The T cell receptor beta chain under discussion was sequenced for a study of T cell responses to AZD1222 COVID-19 vaccine. Overall study results and limits: The span of vaccine-associated CD4 TCRs extended across spike, with dominance at 160-218 and 743-854.

After removal of 7 bases from V and 7 bases from J, the junction contained 12 bases not matched to a gene. The germline V gene encodes CDR1 MNHEY and CDR2 SVGAGI. The CDR3 is 15 amino acids. With respect to this clone: Its target is unknown.

The table came from immunoSEQ multiplex PCR; TCRdb's copy has only in-frame clones and leaves some out. The sample shows approximately 170,000 clones, 80% to 90% of them seen only once. This sequence was found in an adult in good health. This chain connects TRBV6-5 to TRBJ2-2; TRBD1 matches 7 bases. The sequencing used peripheral blood, collected on day 0 of AZD1222 vaccination. CDR3 region: CASTIRPTGDGELFF. The DNA for the CDR3 is TGTGCCAGCACCATACGGCCAACAGGGGACGGGGAGCTGTTTTTT.